Below, one T cell receptor (beta chain) is given with its context. Its antigen is as yet unknown. This specimen comes from a study of Ad26.COV2.S vaccination and SARS-CoV-2 variants. Study conclusions and caveats: Post-vaccination breadth of spike-specific CD8+ and CD4+ T cell responses was reportedly substantial. Breadth measured for non-spike TCRs was similar across vaccine and placebo recipients. Placebo recipients trailed vaccine recipients in spike-specific TCR breadth.

Clones were sequenced by immunoSEQ multiplex PCR, and TCRdb holds only the in-frame ones, with some missing. Found here are about 350,000 clones, about 91% of them singletons; the top ten hold 3.9%. Sequenced here: peripheral blood, sampled after recovery from COVID-19. The TCR originated in a human donor who had recovered from COVID-19.

The CDR3 region has the DNA TGTGCCAGCAGTGAAGTCAGGAGCTCCTACGAGCAGTACTTC. This codes for CASSEVRSSYEQYF. V is TRBV6-1 and J is TRBJ2-7; D unresolved. Germline CDR1 and CDR2: MNHNS and SASEGT. The CDR3 is made up of 14 amino acids. The ends were cut back, 1 base at V and 0 bases at J, with 7 bases in the middle.